These 20 T cell receptor beta chains came from one sample sequenced in a study of OX40 agonist ivuxolimab in advanced cancers. Only in-frame clones appear in the TCRdb table, and some are missing; sequencing was by immunoSEQ multiplex PCR. The table records around 55,000 clones, around 85% of them present only once. The starting material was CD4+ or CD8+ T cells sorted from blood, obtained in a trial of the OX40 agonist ivuxolimab. The source is an adult with an advanced solid tumor such as melanoma, head and neck, liver or kidney cancer.

This CDR3 reads CASSLLYNEQFF. CDR3 DNA: TGTGCCAGCAGCTTACTATACAATGAGCAGTTCTTC. The J gene is TRBJ2-1, the V gene TRBV7-8, with D unresolved. The germline V gene has CDR1 SGHVS and CDR2 FQNEAQ. V lost 2 bases to trimming and J lost 4 bases, with 3 bases between them. This CDR3 region has 12 residues. The entire variable domain, with the rest obtained from reference TRBV7-8 and TRBJ2-1, is as follows: GAGVSQSPRYKVAKRGQDVALRCDPISGHVSLFWYQQALGQGPEFLTYFQNEAQLDKSGLPSDRFFAERPEGSVSTLKIQRTQQEDSAVYLCASSLLYNEQFFGPGTRLTVL.

The CDR3 spells CASGRYEQYF. The CDR3 DNA follows: TGTGCCAGCGGCCGCTACGAGCAGTACTTC. The chain recombines TRBV7-9 with TRBJ2-7, with D hard to call. Between the trimmed V and J ends, which lost 8 bases and 3 bases, there was a span of 5 bases. This CDR3 has 10 amino acids. Germline-derived CDR1 and CDR2 are SEHNR and FQNEAQ (reference sequence).

The chain employs TRBV27 and TRBJ1-2, with D maybe TRBD1 (5 bases). This CDR3 is built from 12 residues. With 5 bases removed from V and 5 bases from J, the gap between germline ends came to 9 bases. Germline assignment: CDR1 MNHEY and CDR2 SMNVEV (reference sequence). This chain's CDR3 is CASSPEGYGYTF. CDR3 sequence (DNA): TGTGCCAGCAGTCCAGAGGGGTATGGCTACACCTTC.

The chain recombines TRBV11-2 with TRBJ1-4; D might be TRBD1 (6 bases). The CDR3 spans 14 residues. From germline, CDR1 is SGHAT and CDR2 FQNNGV. V shed 6 bases and J shed 8 bases, with 16 bases lying between them. CDR3 sequence reads: CASRPWGAGEKLFF. The DNA of the CDR3 is TGTGCCAGCAGACCCTGGGGGGCGGGGGAAAAACTGTTTTTT.

This chain joins TRBV4-1 and TRBJ1-4; D remains ambiguous. Trimming took off 6 bases at V and 7 bases at J, with 9 bases between the two ends. This CDR3 region has 12 residues. The germline V gene encodes CDR1 MGHRA and CDR2 YSYEKL. The DNA for the CDR3 is TGCGCCAGCAGTCGATCGGTTGAAAAACTGTTTTTT. As protein: CASSRSVEKLFF.

The gene calls are TRBV19 and TRBJ2-1; D perhaps matches TRBD2 (7 bases). Germline CDR1 and CDR2: LNHDA and SQIVND (reference sequence). The V end lost 3 bases, the J end lost 6 bases, and 15 bases lay between the germline ends. CDR3 length equals 15 residues. This CDR3 is CASSIDGGAPNEQFF. DNA of the CDR3: TGTGCCAGTAGTATTGATGGGGGGGCACCCAATGAGCAGTTCTTC.

The rearrangement uses TRBV4-1 and TRBJ2-1; tentatively, D is TRBD2 (5 bases). Germline V gene lookup returns CDR1 MGHRA and CDR2 YSYEKL. The CDR3 length is 15 residues. Trimming pared 4 bases from V and 1 base from J, leaving 11 bases between. For the CDR3, the DNA is TGCGCCAGCAGCCTTGGGGAGAGATCCTACAATGAGCAGTTCTTC. This codes for CASSLGERSYNEQFF.

The gene calls are TRBV7-6 and TRBJ2-5, with 9 nucleotides matching TRBD2. V lost 5 bases to trimming and J lost 5 bases; unmatched junction nucleotides: 6. CDR1 and CDR2 (germline): SGHVS, FNYEAQ. The CDR3 sequence is 14 residues long. The CDR3 region has the DNA TGTGCCAGCAGCCTTAGCGGGGGAGAGGAGACCCAGTACTTC. Translation: CASSLSGGEETQYF.

The chain joins TRBV10-3 to TRBJ2-3; weak D call: TRBD2 (6 bases). CDR3 length equals 14 residues. The V and J ends lost 3 bases and 6 bases respectively, with 13 bases between them. Germline assignment: CDR1 ENHRY and CDR2 SYGVKD. CDR3 nucleotides: TGTGCCATCAGTGAACAGACTAGTGAGGATACGCAGTATTTT. This sequence encodes CAISEQTSEDTQYF.

The V call is TRBV28, the J call TRBJ1-1; D may be TRBD1 (5 bases). V gave up 6 bases and J gave up 2 bases, with 13 bases separating them. The germline CDR1 and CDR2 sequences are MDHEN and SYDVKM. This CDR3 has 14 amino acids. The CDR3: CASRWGLPNTEAFF. The DNA of the CDR3 is TGTGCCAGCAGATGGGGCCTACCCAACACTGAAGCTTTCTTT.

The rearrangement joins TRBV15 to TRBJ1-4; 7 nucleotides line up with TRBD1. J gave up 5 bases and V 3 bases, and 6 bases lay outside the gene matches. Germline V gives CDR1 LNHNV, CDR2 YYDKDF (reference sequence). The CDR3 covers 15 residues. CDR3 nucleotides: TGTGCCACCAGCAGGACAGGGCGGCTAAATGAAAAACTGTTTTTT. Its protein product is CATSRTGRLNEKLFF.

The rearrangement links TRBV19 to TRBJ1-1; no reliable D call. This CDR3 is 10 amino acids long. Trimming took off 9 bases at V and 8 bases at J, with 10 bases between the two ends. Germline V lookup: CDR1 LNHDA, CDR2 SQIVND (reference sequence). The CDR3 DNA follows: TGTGCCAGCGCTTCAGTCGAAGCTTTCTTT. It specifies CASASVEAFF. Full variable domain (missing parts from reference TRBV19 and TRBJ1-1): DGGITQSPKYLFRKEGQNVTLSCEQNLNHDAMYWYRQDPGQGLRLIYYSQIVNDFQKGDIAEGYSVSREKKESFPLTVTSAQKNPTAFYLCASASVEAFFGQGTRLTVV.

The chain joins TRBV6-5 to TRBJ1-2; possible D gene TRBD1, 5 bases. The germline V gene encodes CDR1 MNHEY and CDR2 SVGAGI. CDR3 size: 14 residues. V was trimmed by 2 bases and J by 4 bases, leaving 11 bases between them. CDR3 sequence reads: CASSYTGNIYGYTF. CDR3 nucleotides: TGTGCCAGCAGTTACACAGGAAATATCTATGGCTACACCTTC.

This chain joins TRBV4-1 and TRBJ2-7, with 7 bases fitting TRBD1. Germline trimming cut 3 bases from V and 5 bases from J; bases unmatched to any gene: 10. The germline CDR1 and CDR2 sequences are MGHRA and YSYEKL. The CDR3 loop spans 15 amino acids. The CDR3 region is CASSHPTGIADEQYF. The CDR3 region has the DNA TGCGCCAGCAGCCACCCGACAGGGATTGCCGACGAGCAGTACTTC.

The V and J genes are TRBV6-5 and TRBJ2-7; D is uncertain. Trimming took off 6 bases at V and 3 bases at J, with 12 bases between the two ends. Germline V lookup: CDR1 MNHEY, CDR2 SVGAGI. This CDR3 is 13 amino acids long. CDR3 in DNA: TGTGCCAGCAGCCCATACATTAACTACGAGCAGTACTTC. Translation: CASSPYINYEQYF.

The chain joins TRBV7-6 to TRBJ1-4; TRBD1 matches at 9 bases. The CDR3 consists of 16 residues. The germline gives CDR1 SGHVS, CDR2 FNYEAQ. Trimming cost V 4 bases and J 0 bases; bases outside gene matches: 3. DNA for the CDR3: TGTGCCAGCAGCTCCCGACAGGGGGCAACTAATGAAAAACTGTTTTTT. Translated: CASSSRQGATNEKLFF.

The chain links TRBV4-1 to TRBJ2-7; 7 positions agree with TRBD2. Germline CDR1 reads MGHRA; CDR2 reads YSYEKL. This CDR3 comprises 15 residues. V shed 4 bases and J 3 bases; nucleotides not matched to a gene: 9. DNA of the CDR3: TGCGCCAGCAGCCGACAGTGGGGGGGAAACTACGAGCAGTACTTC. Translating gives CASSRQWGGNYEQYF.

The V gene is TRBV4-3, the J gene TRBJ1-2; TRBD1 matches at 8 bases. Germline assignment: CDR1 LGHNA and CDR2 YSLEER. With V trimmed by 0 bases and J by 0 bases, 6 bases remained unmatched. This CDR3 has 17 amino acids. CDR3 DNA: TGCGCCAGCAGCCAAGATGGGACAGGCAAAGCTAACTATGGCTACACCTTC. Translated: CASSQDGTGKANYGYTF.

The rearrangement links TRBV10-2 to TRBJ2-7; 9 positions agree with TRBD1. With 2 bases clipped from V and 6 bases from J, the junction kept 5 bases outside the gene matches. Looked up from germline, CDR1 is WSHSY and CDR2 is SAAADI. The length of the CDR3 is 14 residues. Here the CDR3 DNA reads TGCGCCAGCAGTGAGGGGGACAGGGACTCCGAGCAGTACTTC. It yields the protein CASSEGDRDSEQYF.

As for this clone: A much larger clonotype is one base distant, so this may be a read error. The sample has other DNA sequences that encode this CDR3 too. The chain has TRBV6-5 and TRBJ2-1, with D possibly being TRBD2 (5 bases). The V end lost 4 bases, the J end lost 3 bases, and 16 bases lay between the germline ends. The CDR3 is made up of 16 amino acids. CDR1 and CDR2 from the germline V gene are MNHEY and SVGAGI. The CDR3 DNA follows: TGTGCCAGCAGTTCCCTGGGAGCTGAGGGCTACAATGAGCAGTTCTTC. As protein: CASSSLGAEGYNEQFF.